This record concerns one T cell receptor (beta chain) sequence. The antigen remains undetermined. Germline V gene data show CDR1 as SGDLS and CDR2 as YYNGEE. The length of the CDR3 is 14 residues. Trimming pared 6 bases from V and 4 bases from J, leaving 14 bases between. Treatment: oral pan-JAK inhibitor, 5-10 mg twice daily. This record belongs to a study of CD8+ T cells in alopecia areata. Following RNA extraction, reverse transcription yielded cDNA that acted as the sequencing template. The protocol was immunoSEQ multiplex PCR, while the TCRdb copy is restricted to in-frame clones and leaves out a portion. Altogether around 200,000 clones are present, about 60% being singletons, with the ten largest covering less than 0.8%. Study findings and constraints: There was only one nonresponder, so it was unclear how baseline CD8+ expansion relates to response. Elevated clonality characterized lesional scalp relative to normal scalp, particularly in alopecia totalis/universalis.

This specimen was CD4+ T cells sorted from blood, taken at week 4, from a patient treated with tofacitinib. The rearrangement uses TRBV9 and TRBJ1-3; TRBD1 is a possible D gene (5 bases). The sequence was collected from a human donor with alopecia areata. CDR3 DNA: TGTGCCAGCAATAAGGGGCCGAAAGGAAACACCATATATTTT. This sequence encodes CASNKGPKGNTIYF.